What follows is one T cell receptor (beta chain) and its context. Its antigen is unknown. The length of the CDR3 is 16 residues. In germline, CDR1 is MNHEY, CDR2 SMNVEV (reference sequence). Between the trimmed V and J ends, which lost 8 bases and 0 bases, there was a span of 20 bases. This record belongs to a study of OX40 agonist ivuxolimab in advanced cancers. Study information: At 0.01 to 10 mg/kg, ivuxolimab was administered intravenously to patients every 2 weeks. The study enrolled dose-escalation patients with hepatocellular carcinoma, melanoma, renal cell or head and neck cancer. Of the patients, three showed partial responses, one with hepatocellular carcinoma and two with cutaneous melanoma. Regarding the study as a whole: The mean number of expanded clones was higher in CD8+ T cells than in CD4+.

The repertoire was sequenced with immunoSEQ multiplex PCR; TCRdb's copy has only in-frame clones and lacks some. This table has about 69,000 clones, about 85% appearing once. The chain couples TRBV27 to TRBJ2-7; D possibly uses TRBD1 or TRBD2 (5 bases each). The specimen was CD4+ or CD8+ T cells sorted from blood, collected in a trial of the OX40 agonist ivuxolimab. The sequence derives from an adult with an advanced solid tumor such as melanoma, head and neck, liver or kidney cancer. The CDR3 coding sequence is TGTGCCAGCTCCCCAAGGCCCCCAGGGAGCTCCTACGAGCAGTACTTC. Protein product: CASSPRPPGSSYEQYF.